This T cell receptor beta chain derives from a study of T cells after yellow fever vaccination. About the research overall: Libraries from low-cell-number fractions were prepared with the SMART-Seq v4 Ultra Low Input RNA kit.

On this clonotype: What it binds is unknown.

General study results and limits: Weaker, the secondary response had a peak occurring faster, on day 5 versus 15. Researchers cautioned that FACS-sorted repertoires could harbor abundant clonotypes contaminating from the bulk population. Among primary-vaccination clones, most reappeared after the booster, at approximately 96% for CD4 and 88% for CD8.

From germline, CDR1 is SGDLS and CDR2 YYNGEE. Trimming stripped 0 bases from V and 1 base from J, with 7 bases between. CDR3 length: 14 amino acids. TCRdb processed the 5' RACE reads anew with MiXCR; each CDR3 protein has one entry. The sample carries roughly 500,000 distinct CDR3 sequences, 15% to 20% recorded once. The source of this sequence is a man younger than 45 who received the YFV17D yellow fever vaccine. The chain uses TRBV9 and TRBJ1-1; D call uncertain. This sample comprised PBMCs, obtained 15 days after the yellow fever booster vaccination. The CDR3 loop reads CASSVGLPNTEAFF. DNA of the CDR3: TGTGCCAGCAGCGTAGGGCTCCCGAACACTGAAGCTTTCTTT.